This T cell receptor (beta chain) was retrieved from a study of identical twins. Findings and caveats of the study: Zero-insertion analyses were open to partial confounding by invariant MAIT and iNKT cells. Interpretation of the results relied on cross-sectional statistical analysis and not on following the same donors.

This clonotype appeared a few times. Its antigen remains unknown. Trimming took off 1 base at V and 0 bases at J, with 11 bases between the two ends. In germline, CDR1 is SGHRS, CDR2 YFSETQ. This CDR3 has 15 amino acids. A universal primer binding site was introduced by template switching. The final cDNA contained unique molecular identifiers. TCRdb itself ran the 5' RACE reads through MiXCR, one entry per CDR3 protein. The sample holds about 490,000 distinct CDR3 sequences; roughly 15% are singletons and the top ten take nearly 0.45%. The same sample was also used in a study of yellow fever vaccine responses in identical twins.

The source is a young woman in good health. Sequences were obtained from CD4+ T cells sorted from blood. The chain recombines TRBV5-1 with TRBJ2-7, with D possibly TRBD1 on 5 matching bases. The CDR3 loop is CASSLQGASSYEQYF. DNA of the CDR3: TGCGCCAGCAGCTTGCAGGGTGCGAGCTCCTACGAGCAGTACTTC.